This T cell receptor (beta chain) was retrieved from a study of shared clonotypes between healthy human individuals. Study as a whole: The donors, two women and a few men, were aged 18 to 49.

Comments on this clone: The antigen remains undetermined.

CDR3 length equals 15 residues. Trimming took off 0 bases at V and 6 bases at J, with 15 bases between the two ends. Germline assignment: CDR1 SGDLS and CDR2 YYNGEE. The authors ran the assay at deep level. Assay: immunoSEQ multiplex PCR; the TCRdb copy retains only in-frame clones and omits some. This table has millions of clones, around 95% appearing once. Overall study findings and caveats: Although depth was large, rarefaction showed that sequencing of the sorted subsets was incomplete.

The TCR was taken from a man between 18 and 35 years old in good health. Material for sequencing was naive CD4+ T cells sorted from blood. Subset meaning: CD45RA+ positively selected. This sequence joins TRBV9 and TRBJ2-5; either TRBD1 or TRBD2 may supply D (7 bases each). CDR3 in DNA: TGTGCCAGCAGCGTAGAGCCAGGGGGAGGGAAGACCCAGTACTTC. Translation gives CASSVEPGGGKTQYF.